The 29 T cell receptor beta chains in this list originate from one sample, sequenced in a study of T cells expressing NK-cell markers. From the 5' RACE reads, TCRdb lists one entry per CDR3 protein and no DNA. This sample carries 400,000 to 500,000 distinct CDR3 sequences, with about 7.3% going to the ten biggest clones. Input material: blood T cells: a sorted CD56 or NKG2C T cell subset, CD4+ or CD8+ T cells, or bulk PBMC T cells (not recorded which). The source of these receptors is a woman aged 18 to 75 in good health.

V is TRBV19 and J is TRBJ2-1; TCRdb outputs TRBD2, but without DNA this stays unchecked. The CDR3 runs 13 residues. The germline CDR1 and CDR2 sequences are LNHDA and SQIVND (reference sequence). The CDR3 spells CASMGGGYNEQFF.

J is TRBJ1-5 and V is TRBV5-6; no DNA is available, so the TRBD1 call from TCRdb remains unchecked. The CDR3 is 16 amino acids. CDR1 SGHDT and CDR2 YYEEEE come from the germline V gene. This CDR3 is CASSLERPGGSQPQHF.

The chain uses TRBV4-3 and TRBJ2-3; TCRdb indicates TRBD1, and absent DNA this call remains unverified. Germline V gives CDR1 LGHNA, CDR2 YSLEER. This CDR3 has 16 amino acids. CDR3 protein: CASSQEGQGGGHTQYF.

The chain links TRBV4-3 to TRBJ1-1; absent DNA, TCRdb's TRBD1 call cannot be checked. The CDR3 is 17 residues long. The V gene's germline CDR1 is LGHNA and CDR2 YSLEER. CDR3 region: CASSQVPGTGHYTEAFF.

This chain joins TRBV7-9 and TRBJ2-7; TCRdb's D call of TRBD2 is untestable without DNA. Germline-derived CDR1 and CDR2 are SEHNR and FQNEAQ (reference sequence). The CDR3 has 14 residues. CDR3 protein: CASSLTGAGREQYF.

The chain carries TRBV7-2 and TRBJ2-1; TCRdb designates TRBD1, a call that cannot be tested without DNA. Germline lookup yields CDR1 SGHTA and CDR2 FQGNSA. The CDR3 sequence is 12 residues long. CDR3 sequence: CASSLDGGEQFF.

Here the CDR3 reads CASSLRGADTGELFF. The chain has TRBV12-3 or TRBV12-4 and TRBJ2-2; TCRdb reports TRBD1, a call that lacks DNA to check it against. The CDR3 has 15 amino acids.

CDR3 residues: CASLEAGAVQDTQYF. The gene calls are TRBV6-2 or TRBV6-3 and TRBJ2-3; TCRdb lists TRBD1, though no DNA is available to test this call. Germline V CDR1 and CDR2: MNHEY, SVGEGT. The CDR3 is made up of 15 amino acids.

This sequence joins TRBV14 and TRBJ2-3. CDR1 SGHDN and CDR2 FVKESK come from the germline V gene. The length of the CDR3 is 14 residues. CDR3 region: CASSQQVSADTQYF.

This sequence joins TRBV20-1 and TRBJ2-5. The CDR3 is 13 residues long. Germline values: CDR1 DFQATT, CDR2 SNEGSKA (reference sequence). CDR3 sequence: CSSTGIVVETQYF.

The chain carries TRBV7-9 and TRBJ1-2. CDR1 SEHNR and CDR2 FQNEAQ come from the germline V gene (reference sequence). The CDR3 contains 15 residues. The CDR3 sequence is CASSLVAQTLSGYTF.

The chain uses TRBV6-2 or TRBV6-3 and TRBJ2-1; TCRdb outputs TRBD2, but without DNA this stays unchecked. Per germline, CDR1 MNHEY and CDR2 SVGEGT. The CDR3 has 15 residues. The CDR3 sequence: CASSRTSGDYNEQFF.

This chain uses TRBV6-5 with TRBJ2-5; TCRdb selects TRBD1, and the lack of DNA leaves this call unchecked. The germline V gene has CDR1 MNHEY and CDR2 SVGAGI. The length of the CDR3 is 15 residues. This CDR3 is CASSYSDRGRETQYF.

This sequence joins TRBV4-1 and TRBJ1-6; TCRdb's assignment of TRBD1 cannot be checked, as there is no DNA. This CDR3 has 18 amino acids. Per germline, CDR1 MGHRA and CDR2 YSYEKL. Here the CDR3 reads CASSQETGGSSYNSPLHF.

The chain uses TRBV20-1 and TRBJ1-4. CDR1 is DFQATT and CDR2 is SNEGSKA in the germline V gene (reference sequence). The CDR3 totals 15 residues. CDR3 sequence reads: CSATGGEKTNEKLFF.

This chain links TRBV7-2 with TRBJ2-3; TCRdb outputs TRBD1, but without DNA this stays unchecked. The CDR3 length is 13 residues. The germline gives CDR1 SGHTA, CDR2 FQGNSA. The CDR3 here is CASSEWDADTQYF.

The V gene is TRBV18, the J gene TRBJ2-7. The CDR3 is 13 residues long. Per germline, CDR1 KGHSH and CDR2 LQKENI. CDR3 region: CASSPPVSYEQYF.

V and J are TRBV4-1 and TRBJ2-1. From germline, CDR1 is MGHRA and CDR2 YSYEKL. The CDR3 extends over 14 amino acids. CDR3 amino acids: CASSQEKRYNEQFF.

The chain carries TRBV20-1 and TRBJ2-5; TCRdb gives TRBD1 as the D gene, but with no DNA this cannot be confirmed. This CDR3 region has 13 residues. The germline V gene encodes CDR1 DFQATT and CDR2 SNEGSKA (reference sequence). Here the CDR3 reads CSAREQGQETQYF.

The chain employs TRBV7-8 and TRBJ1-5; as DNA is missing, the TRBD1 call by TCRdb cannot be tested. This CDR3 has 15 residues. The V gene's germline CDR1 is SGHVS and CDR2 FQNEAQ. The CDR3 loop is CASSPTGIGNQPQHF.

This chain joins TRBV27 and TRBJ2-3; TCRdb designates TRBD1, a call that cannot be tested without DNA. This CDR3 comprises 14 residues. Germline V lookup: CDR1 MNHEY, CDR2 SMNVEV (reference sequence). CDR3 protein: CASSLIRGADTQYF.

The chain carries TRBV20-1 and TRBJ2-3; TCRdb picks TRBD2, but there is no DNA to check that call. This CDR3 is 12 amino acids long. Germline loops: CDR1 DFQATT, CDR2 SNEGSKA (reference sequence). CDR3 region: CGGLAGGDTQYF.

V and J are TRBV29-1 and TRBJ1-2; TCRdb proposes TRBD1, but this gene call is untestable without DNA. Germline lookup yields CDR1 SQVTM and CDR2 ANQGSEA. The CDR3 sequence is 15 residues long. The CDR3 sequence is CSVKGANPANYGYTF.

The CDR3 spells CASSKQGREQFF. This rearrangement joins TRBV7-9 to TRBJ2-1; as DNA is missing, the TRBD1 call by TCRdb cannot be tested. The CDR3 contains 12 residues. Per germline, CDR1 SEHNR and CDR2 FQNEAQ (reference sequence).

The V and J genes are TRBV5-5 and TRBJ2-7; checking the TCRdb D call of TRBD1 is not possible without DNA. Germline values: CDR1 SGHKS, CDR2 YYEKEE (reference sequence). The CDR3 consists of 14 residues. The chain's CDR3 is CASSFTGPSYEQYF.

This rearrangement joins TRBV5-1 to TRBJ2-1; the TCRdb call, TRBD1, lacks DNA for checking. This CDR3 contains 15 residues. The germline V gene has CDR1 SGHRS and CDR2 YFSETQ. The CDR3 loop reads CASSYRQGAFNEQFF.

The chain joins TRBV12-3 or TRBV12-4 to TRBJ2-1; TCRdb picks TRBD2, but there is no DNA to check that call. This CDR3 has 14 residues. CDR3 protein: CASSAGTSPHEQFF.

This rearrangement joins TRBV28 to TRBJ1-2; TCRdb returns TRBD1, unconfirmable since there is no DNA. This CDR3 is 13 amino acids long. Germline CDR1 and CDR2: MDHEN and SYDVKM. Here the CDR3 reads CASSFPVNYGYTF.

The chain combines TRBV4-3 with TRBJ2-3; TCRdb's assignment of TRBD2 cannot be checked, as there is no DNA. Germline V gene lookup returns CDR1 LGHNA and CDR2 YSLEER. This CDR3 has 18 amino acids. The CDR3 sequence: CASSQGGGGLALTDTQYF.